Listed here are 27 T cell receptor beta chains from one sample, sequenced in a study of cytomegalovirus exposure and HLA in healthy donors. PCR employed 60 Vbeta and 13 Jbeta primers. The table came from immunoSEQ multiplex PCR; TCRdb's copy has only in-frame clones and leaves some out. The sample shows 100,000 to 150,000 clones, roughly 76% of them seen only once. The sequenced sample was PBMCs. These receptors came from a woman aged 45-65 years in good health and CMV-seronegative.

The V and J genes are TRBV5-1 and TRBJ1-1, with 7 positions matching TRBD1. With V trimmed by 1 base and J by 6 bases, 0 bases remained unmatched. The germline V gene has CDR1 SGHRS and CDR2 YFSETQ. The CDR3 loop spans 12 amino acids. This chain's CDR3 is CASSLTGAEAFF. CDR3 sequence (DNA): TGCGCCAGCAGCTTGACAGGGGCTGAAGCTTTCTTT.

This clone showed up just once. The V call is TRBV9, the J call TRBJ1-1; D perhaps matches TRBD1 (5 bases). CDR3 length equals 15 residues. V was cut by 3 bases and J by 1 base, with 13 bases left in between. Per germline, CDR1 SGDLS and CDR2 YYNGEE. Here the CDR3 DNA reads TGTGCCAGCAGCGGGCAGGGTAATCGGAACACTGAAGCTTTCTTT. Translation gives CASSGQGNRNTEAFF.

This chain joins TRBV7-9 and TRBJ2-3, with 9 bases identical to TRBD1. CDR1 is SEHNR and CDR2 is FQNEAQ in the germline V gene (reference sequence). This CDR3 has 17 amino acids. V shed 8 bases and J 3 bases; nucleotides not matched to a gene: 15. The CDR3 spells CASEGDRDVRETDTQYF. The CDR3, as DNA: TGTGCCAGCGAGGGGGACAGGGATGTTCGAGAAACAGATACGCAGTATTTT.

Here the CDR3 reads CASSQGPIGAEDEKLFF. CDR3 in DNA: TGCGCCAGCAGCCAAGGGCCAATTGGGGCTGAGGATGAAAAACTGTTTTTT. The gene calls are TRBV4-3 and TRBJ1-4; tentative D call: TRBD1 (5 bases). Germline CDR1 LGHNA, CDR2 YSLEER. V lost 1 base to trimming and J lost 6 bases, with 18 bases between them. The CDR3 has 17 amino acids.

The rearrangement links TRBV5-5 to TRBJ2-7; 7 bases are shared with TRBD2. The CDR3 runs to 14 residues. The germline V gene has CDR1 SGHKS and CDR2 YYEKEE (reference sequence). V lost 2 bases to trimming and J lost 2 bases; unmatched junction nucleotides: 4. CDR3 nucleotides: TGTGCCAGCAGCTTCGGCGGGAGCACCTACGAGCAGTACTTC. Residues: CASSFGGSTYEQYF.

V is TRBV29-1 and J is TRBJ2-5, with TRBD1 identical over 8 bases. The end of the DNA fits TRBJ2-7 better, so the J call may be wrong. Germline values: CDR1 SQVTM, CDR2 ANQGSEA. This CDR3 region has 14 residues. The CDR3 DNA reads as TGCAGCGTTGAGGGGACAGGCAATACCTACGAGCAGTACTTC. Amino acid sequence: CSVEGTGNTYEQYF.

This clone was detected once. The genes are TRBV10-3 and TRBJ2-1; perhaps TRBD1 as D (5 bases). Trimming shortened V by 3 bases and J by 5 bases, and 5 bases separated the two germline ends. This CDR3 has 12 residues. Germline V lookup: CDR1 ENHRY, CDR2 SYGVKD. DNA for the CDR3: TGTGCCATCAGTGAACAGGACAATGAGCAGTTCTTC. Residues: CAISEQDNEQFF.

The chain uses TRBV11-2 and TRBJ1-2; D remains unclear. The CDR3 extends over 17 amino acids. The germline gives CDR1 SGHAT, CDR2 FQNNGV. V was clipped by 5 bases and J by 4 bases, with 23 bases between them. CDR3 sequence reads: CASSQQTRAGGSYGYTF. The CDR3 region has the DNA TGTGCCAGCAGCCAGCAGACTCGGGCGGGAGGTAGCTATGGCTACACCTTC.

The chain carries TRBV5-6 and TRBJ1-2; 10 bases fit TRBD1. This CDR3 has 18 residues. Germline V lookup: CDR1 SGHDT, CDR2 YYEEEE. V lost 0 bases, J lost 6 bases, and 14 bases stayed unmatched. The CDR3 spells CASSLGRAETGGADGYTF. Written as DNA, the CDR3 is TGTGCCAGCAGCTTGGGGCGGGCCGAGACAGGGGGCGCGGATGGCTACACCTTC. Filled out from reference TRBV5-6 and TRBJ1-2, the complete variable domain reads DAGVTQSPTHLIKTRGQQVTLRCSPKSGHDTVSWYQQALGQGPQFIFQYYEEEERQRGNFPDRFSGHQFPNYSSELNVNALLLGDSALYLCASSLGRAETGGADGYTFGSGTRLTVV.

Here the CDR3 DNA reads TGCGCCAGCAGCCGGACAGGGGCAAACACTGAAGCTTTCTTT. As protein: CASSRTGANTEAFF. The chain combines TRBV5-1 with TRBJ1-1; 9 nucleotides match TRBD1. The germline V gene encodes CDR1 SGHRS and CDR2 YFSETQ. Trimming took 4 bases from V and 2 from J; bases not matched to a gene: 3. There are 14 residues in the CDR3.

The CDR3 protein is CASSSPPGGGNTEAFF. CDR3 bases: TGTGCCAGCAGCTCCCCCCCGGGGGGCGGGAACACTGAAGCTTTCTTT. The V gene is TRBV7-9, the J gene TRBJ1-1, with a possible D match to TRBD1 (6 bases). The CDR3 contains 16 residues. Germline V lookup: CDR1 SEHNR, CDR2 FQNEAQ (reference sequence). V gave up 4 bases and J gave up 1 base, with 16 bases separating them. Full variable domain (remainder filled in from reference TRBV7-9 and TRBJ1-1): DTGVSQNPRHKITKRGQNVTFRCDPISEHNRLYWYRQTLGQGPEFLTYFQNEAQLEKSRLLSDRFSAERPKGSFSTLEIQRTEQGDSAMYLCASSSPPGGGNTEAFFGQGTRLTVV.

This clone was seen a handful of times. The chain uses TRBV25-1 and TRBJ2-5, with D possibly matching TRBD1 (5 bases). The CDR3 length is 15 residues. V was pared by 0 bases and J by 1 base, with 9 bases between. The germline CDR1 and CDR2 sequences are MGHDK and SYGVNS. The CDR3 DNA sequence: TGTGCCAGCAGTGAATATGGGGCAGGCCAAGAGACCCAGTACTTC. Encoded protein: CASSEYGAGQETQYF.

The J gene is TRBJ2-6, the V gene TRBV5-6; D not certain. This CDR3 contains 16 residues. Trimming removed 4 bases from V and 0 bases from J, with 11 bases in between. Germline loops: CDR1 SGHDT, CDR2 YYEEEE. CDR3 sequence (DNA): TGTGCCAGCAGCCTTCTCTCGGTCTCTGGGGCCAACGTCCTGACTTTC. Protein sequence: CASSLLSVSGANVLTF. Full variable domain (missing parts from reference TRBV5-6 and TRBJ2-6): DAGVTQSPTHLIKTRGQQVTLRCSPKSGHDTVSWYQQALGQGPQFIFQYYEEEERQRGNFPDRFSGHQFPNYSSELNVNALLLGDSALYLCASSLLSVSGANVLTFGAGSRLTVL.

This clone was counted only a few times. V gene TRBV19 combines with J gene TRBJ1-5; D perhaps matches TRBD1 (6 bases). Germline V gene sequence: CDR1 LNHDA, CDR2 SQIVND (reference sequence). The CDR3 loop spans 18 amino acids. The germline V and J ends were trimmed by 0 bases and 4 bases, with 19 bases remaining between them. In DNA form, the CDR3 reads TGTGCCAGTAGTATAGATCCCCGGGCCAGGGGTAAGAATCAGCCCCAGCATTTT. It codes for CASSIDPRARGKNQPQHF.

The chain recombines TRBV7-9 with TRBJ2-3, with TRBD2 as a possible D gene (5 bases). This CDR3 has 17 amino acids. The germline V gene has CDR1 SEHNR and CDR2 FQNEAQ (reference sequence). V lost 2 bases and J 5 bases, leaving 20 bases between the germline ends. In DNA form, the CDR3 reads TGTGCCAGCAGCTTACATTCAGCGGCCCTGGAGAGAGATACGCAGTATTTT. The encoded protein is CASSLHSAALERDTQYF.

The CDR3 nucleotides read TGTGCCAGCAGTTTCAGGCCTCCCGCGCAGTATTTT. The encoded protein is CASSFRPPAQYF. The rearrangement joins TRBV27 to TRBJ2-3; D remains unclear. The CDR3 length is 12 residues. Germline assignment: CDR1 MNHEY and CDR2 SMNVEV (reference sequence). V was pared by 3 bases and J by 10 bases, with 11 bases between.

This clone appeared a few times. The rearrangement joins TRBV7-9 to TRBJ2-3; 7 bases are a match to TRBD2. CDR1 SEHNR and CDR2 FQNEAQ come from the germline V gene (reference sequence). This CDR3 has 13 amino acids. J gave up 5 bases and V 1 base, and 0 bases lay outside the gene matches. The CDR3 sequence is CASSLGTRDTQYF. CDR3 bases: TGTGCCAGCAGCTTAGGGACTAGAGATACGCAGTATTTT. Based on the CDR3 plus reference TRBV7-9 and TRBJ2-3, the full variable domain is DTGVSQNPRHKITKRGQNVTFRCDPISEHNRLYWYRQTLGQGPEFLTYFQNEAQLEKSRLLSDRFSAERPKGSFSTLEIQRTEQGDSAMYLCASSLGTRDTQYFGPGTRLTVL.

This chain uses TRBV5-1 with TRBJ1-2; no clear D gene. Germline V gives CDR1 SGHRS, CDR2 YFSETQ. Trimming removed 1 base at V and 6 bases at J, with 10 bases between. This CDR3 is 13 amino acids long. As DNA, the CDR3 is TGCGCCAGCAGCTTGTGGCAGAGGAATGGCTACACCTTC. Amino acids: CASSLWQRNGYTF.

The rearrangement uses TRBV2 and TRBJ1-2; a possible D gene is TRBD1 (5 bases). This CDR3 has 13 amino acids. The germline V gene encodes CDR1 SNHLY and CDR2 FYNNEI. The ends were cut back, 10 bases at V and 5 bases at J, with 17 bases in the middle. The CDR3 nucleotides read TGTGCCACACTCCCTGACCGACAGTATGGCTACACCTTC. Translation: CATLPDRQYGYTF.

The V call is TRBV11-2, the J call TRBJ2-1, with 9 bases aligning to TRBD2. The length of the CDR3 is 16 residues. V lost 4 bases, J lost 2 bases, and 6 bases stayed unmatched. Germline V gene lookup returns CDR1 SGHAT and CDR2 FQNNGV. CDR3 coding DNA: TGTGCCAGCAGCTCATTACTAGCGGGCGCCTACAATGAGCAGTTCTTC. The encoded protein is CASSSLLAGAYNEQFF.

The chain carries TRBV5-1 and TRBJ2-1; D possibly corresponds to TRBD2 (6 bases). The CDR3 consists of 14 residues. CDR1 is SGHRS, CDR2 YFSETQ, per germline. V was clipped by 4 bases and J by 9 bases, with 17 bases between them. CDR3 DNA sequence: TGCGCCAGCAGCCCCGGTGTAACGGGAGCTGAGCAGTTCTTC. Translating gives CASSPGVTGAEQFF.

The chain uses TRBV28 and TRBJ1-4; 11 nucleotides match TRBD1. The ends lost 5 bases at V and 8 bases at J; junction bases unmatched: 7. The CDR3 is 15 amino acids. CDR1 MDHEN and CDR2 SYDVKM come from the germline V gene. CDR3 bases: TGTGCCAGCAGTCGGCCGGGACAGGGGGAAGAAAAACTGTTTTTT. Its translation: CASSRPGQGEEKLFF.

The count of this clone is one. V usage is TRBV30 and J usage is TRBJ2-7; D may be TRBD2 (6 bases). The V and J ends lost 5 bases and 4 bases respectively, with 15 bases between them. CDR3 size: 13 residues. Germline CDR1 GTSNPN, CDR2 SVGIG (reference sequence). This CDR3 is CAWALGGGYEQYF. Here the CDR3 DNA reads TGTGCCTGGGCCTTAGGTGGAGGGTACGAGCAGTACTTC.

V usage is TRBV25-1 and J usage is TRBJ1-1; D uncertain. Trimming took 1 base from V and 6 from J, leaving 6 bases between them. The CDR3 covers 12 residues. Germline CDR1 reads MGHDK; CDR2 reads SYGVNS. The CDR3 sequence is CASSELTSEAFF. The CDR3 nucleotides read TGTGCCAGCAGTGAATTAACTTCTGAAGCTTTCTTT. Combining the CDR3 with reference TRBV25-1 and TRBJ1-1 gives the whole variable domain EADIYQTPRYLVIGTGKKITLECSQTMGHDKMYWYQQDPGMELHLIHYSYGVNSTEKGDLSSESTVSRIRTEHFPLTLESARPSHTSQYLCASSELTSEAFFGQGTRLTVV.

This chain joins TRBV6-5 and TRBJ1-6; perhaps TRBD1 as D (5 bases). The ends were cut back, 5 bases at V and 7 bases at J, with 12 bases in the middle. The germline V gene has CDR1 MNHEY and CDR2 SVGAGI. This CDR3 region has 14 residues. CDR3 DNA: TGTGCCAGCAGTATTCGGGGGGACAATTCACCCCTCCACTTT. Encoded protein: CASSIRGDNSPLHF.

The chain combines TRBV4-2 with TRBJ2-2; the match to TRBD1 covers 10 bases. The junction had 3 bases not matched to a gene; V was cut back by 1 base and J by 7 bases. The CDR3 consists of 15 residues. The germline V gene encodes CDR1 LGHNA and CDR2 YNFKEQ. The CDR3 region is CASSQGQGAYGELFF. The CDR3 nucleotides read TGTGCCAGCAGCCAAGGACAGGGGGCTTACGGGGAGCTGTTTTTT.

This clone was detected once. The rearrangement joins TRBV7-2 to TRBJ1-1; possible D gene TRBD1, 5 bases. Trimming stripped 2 bases from V and 5 bases from J, with 15 bases between. The CDR3 contains 15 residues. Germline loops: CDR1 SGHTA, CDR2 FQGNSA. CDR3 in amino acids: CASSLWGVRFTEAFF. DNA for the CDR3: TGTGCCAGCAGCTTATGGGGGGTTCGGTTTACTGAAGCTTTCTTT.